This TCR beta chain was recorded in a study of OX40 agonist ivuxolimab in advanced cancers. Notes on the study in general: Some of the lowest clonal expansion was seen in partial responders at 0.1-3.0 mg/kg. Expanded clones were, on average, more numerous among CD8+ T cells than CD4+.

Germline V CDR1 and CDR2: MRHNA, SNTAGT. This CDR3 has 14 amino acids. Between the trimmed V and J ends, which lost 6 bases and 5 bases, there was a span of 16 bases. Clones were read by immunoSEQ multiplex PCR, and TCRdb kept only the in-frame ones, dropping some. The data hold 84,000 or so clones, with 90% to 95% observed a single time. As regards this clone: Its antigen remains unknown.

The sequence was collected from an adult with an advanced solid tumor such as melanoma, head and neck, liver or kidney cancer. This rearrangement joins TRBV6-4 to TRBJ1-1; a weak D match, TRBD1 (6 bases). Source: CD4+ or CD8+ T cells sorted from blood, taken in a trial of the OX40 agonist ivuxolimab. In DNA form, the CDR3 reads TGTGCCAGCAGCTCCAGCCTAACAGGGACTGAAGCTTTCTTT. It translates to CASSSSLTGTEAFF.